Listed below are T cell receptor beta chains from one sample, sequenced in a study of blood T cell repertoires in COVID-19. Measured with immunoSEQ multiplex PCR; TCRdb has only the in-frame clones, and not every one. Among about 160,000 clones listed, over 75% were seen once. Sample: peripheral blood. These receptor sequences come from a man between 65 and 85 years old who had recovered from COVID-19. CDR3s include the opening cysteine and the closing phenylalanine or tryptophan. A D gene is named only where the DNA matches it firmly. Clone size appears in some rows only: once, few, many, or a class for an expanded clone.

v_gene	j_gene	d_gene	abundance	CDR3nt	CDR3aa
TRBV19	TRBJ2-3	.	.	TGTGCCAGTAGCCCCACTTCTCTTGCTACAGCTTACACAGATACGCAGTATTTT	CASSPTSLATAYTDTQYF
TRBV13	TRBJ1-2	.	.	TGTGCCAGCAGCTTAACAGGGAACTATGGCTACACCTTC	CASSLTGNYGYTF
TRBV7-2	TRBJ2-7	TRBD2	.	TGTGCCAGCAGCTGGACTAGCGGTAGCTCCTACGAGCAGTACTTC	CASSWTSGSSYEQYF
TRBV7-9	TRBJ2-3	.	.	TGTGCCAGCAGCCTCCGGGGACAAACAGATACGCAGTATTTT	CASSLRGQTDTQYF
TRBV5-6	TRBJ2-5	.	.	TGTGCCAGCAGCTGGAGAGAGACCCAGTACTTC	CASSWRETQYF
TRBV30	TRBJ1-2	.	.	TGTGCCTGGGGAACTCCTTACAGGCCGCGTTGGAATGGCTACACCTTC	CAWGTPYRPRWNGYTF
TRBV7-2	TRBJ1-2	.	.	TGTGCCAGCAGCCCAACTAGGCAGGAAGGCTACACCTTC	CASSPTRQEGYTF
TRBV2	TRBJ2-5	.	.	TGTGCCAGCAACGGTCAATCTTCCCTAGAGACCCAGTACTTC	CASNGQSSLETQYF
TRBV7-2	TRBJ2-1	TRBD2	.	TGTGCCAGCTCGTTAGCGGGAGTTAATGAGCAGTTCTTC	CASSLAGVNEQFF
TRBV5-1	TRBJ1-2	TRBD1	.	TGCGCCAGCAGCTTTCAGGGGGACAGCAATGGCTACACCTTC	CASSFQGDSNGYTF
TRBV7-9	TRBJ2-2	TRBD1	.	TGTGCCAGCAGCCAAATGACAGGGACAGTCACCGGGGAGCTGTTTTTT	CASSQMTGTVTGELFF
TRBV5-1	TRBJ2-1	TRBD2	.	TGCGCCAGCAGCTTGAAAGCGGGAGGCAATGAGCAGTTCTTC	CASSLKAGGNEQFF
TRBV10-3	TRBJ2-1	.	.	TGTGCCATCAGTGAGCAGGGTTACAATGAGCAGTTCTTC	CAISEQGYNEQFF
TRBV3-1/TRBV3-2	TRBJ2-7	TRBD2	.	TGTGCCAGCAGAAGGACTAGCGGGCAGACCTACGAGCAGTACTTC	CASRRTSGQTYEQYF
TRBV11-2	TRBJ2-3	TRBD2	few	TGTGCCAGCAGCTTAGAACGGGTTAGCGGGAGAAGCACAGATACGCAGTATTTT	CASSLERVSGRSTDTQYF